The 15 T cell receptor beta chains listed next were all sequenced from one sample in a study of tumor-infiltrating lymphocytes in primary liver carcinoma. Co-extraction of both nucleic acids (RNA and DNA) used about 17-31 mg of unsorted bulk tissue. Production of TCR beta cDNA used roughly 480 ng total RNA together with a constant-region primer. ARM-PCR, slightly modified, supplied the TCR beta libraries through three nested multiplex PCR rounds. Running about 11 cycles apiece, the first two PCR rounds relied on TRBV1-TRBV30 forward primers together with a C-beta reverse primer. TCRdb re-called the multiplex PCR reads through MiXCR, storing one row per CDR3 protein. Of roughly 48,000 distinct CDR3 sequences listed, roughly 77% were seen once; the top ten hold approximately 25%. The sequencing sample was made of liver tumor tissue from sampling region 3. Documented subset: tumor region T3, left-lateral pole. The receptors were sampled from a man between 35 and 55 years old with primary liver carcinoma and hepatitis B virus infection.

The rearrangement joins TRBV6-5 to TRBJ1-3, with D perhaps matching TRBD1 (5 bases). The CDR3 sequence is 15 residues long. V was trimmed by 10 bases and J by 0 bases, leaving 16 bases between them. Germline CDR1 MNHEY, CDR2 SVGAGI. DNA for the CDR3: TGTGCCAACAGATCCGGGGCCAGCTCTGGAAACACCATATATTTT. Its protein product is CANRSGASSGNTIYF.

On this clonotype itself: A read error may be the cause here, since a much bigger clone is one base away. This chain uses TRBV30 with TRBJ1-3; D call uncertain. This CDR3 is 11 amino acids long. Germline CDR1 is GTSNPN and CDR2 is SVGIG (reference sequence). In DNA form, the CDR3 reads TGTGACTGGAGTGTCGGAAACACCATATATTTT. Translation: CDWSVGNTIYF.

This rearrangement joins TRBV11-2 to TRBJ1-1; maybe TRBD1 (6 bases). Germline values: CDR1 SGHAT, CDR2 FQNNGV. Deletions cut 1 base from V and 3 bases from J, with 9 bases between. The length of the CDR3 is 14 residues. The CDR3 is CASSLAGAYTEAFF. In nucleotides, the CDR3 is TGTGCCAGCAGCTTAGCAGGGGCTTACACTGAAGCTTTCTTT.

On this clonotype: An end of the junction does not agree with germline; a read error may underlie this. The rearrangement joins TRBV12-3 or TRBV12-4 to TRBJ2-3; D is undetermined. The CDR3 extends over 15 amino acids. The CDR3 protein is CASRLGPYSTDTQYF. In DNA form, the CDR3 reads TGTGCCAGCAGATTAGGCCCCTATAGTACAGATACGCAGTATTTT.

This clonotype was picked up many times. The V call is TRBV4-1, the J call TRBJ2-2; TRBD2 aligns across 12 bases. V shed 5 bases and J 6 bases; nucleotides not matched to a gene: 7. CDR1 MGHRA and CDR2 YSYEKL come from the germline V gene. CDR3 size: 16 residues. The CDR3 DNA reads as TGCGCCAGCAGCGCCCGACTAGCGGGAGATTCCGGGGAGCTGTTTTTT. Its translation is CASSARLAGDSGELFF.

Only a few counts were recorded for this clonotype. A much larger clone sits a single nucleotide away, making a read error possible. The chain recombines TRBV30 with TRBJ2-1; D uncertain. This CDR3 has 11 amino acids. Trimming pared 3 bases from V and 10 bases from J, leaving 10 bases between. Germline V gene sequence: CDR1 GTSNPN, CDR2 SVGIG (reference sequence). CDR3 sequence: CAWRDIGEQFF. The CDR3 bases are TGTGCCTGGAGGGATATTGGGGAGCAGTTCTTC.

CDR3 region: CASSMGAGQSDYEQYF. CDR3 DNA sequence: TGTGCCAGCAGCATGGGTGCCGGACAGTCCGACTACGAGCAGTACTTC. J is TRBJ2-7 and V is TRBV7-9, with D possibly matching TRBD1 (6 bases). This CDR3 region has 16 residues. Germline V gives CDR1 SEHNR, CDR2 FQNEAQ (reference sequence). Trimming removed 5 bases at V and 3 bases at J, with 20 bases between.

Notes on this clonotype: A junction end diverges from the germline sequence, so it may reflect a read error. Here the CDR3 reads CSGLPGHGVDELSF. As DNA, the CDR3 is TGCAGCGGATTGCCGGGACATGGGGTGGATGAGCTGTCCTTC. The J gene is TRBJ2-1, the V gene TRBV29-1; weak D call: TRBD1 (6 bases). The CDR3 runs to 14 residues. Germline CDR1 is SQVTM and CDR2 is ANQGSEA.

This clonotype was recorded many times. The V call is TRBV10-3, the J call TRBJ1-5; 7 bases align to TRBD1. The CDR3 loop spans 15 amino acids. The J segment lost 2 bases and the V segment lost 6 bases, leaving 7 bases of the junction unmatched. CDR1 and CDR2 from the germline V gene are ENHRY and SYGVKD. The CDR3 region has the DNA TGTGCCATCAGCTCCGGGACAGTAGGCAATCAGCCCCAGCATTTT. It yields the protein CAISSGTVGNQPQHF.

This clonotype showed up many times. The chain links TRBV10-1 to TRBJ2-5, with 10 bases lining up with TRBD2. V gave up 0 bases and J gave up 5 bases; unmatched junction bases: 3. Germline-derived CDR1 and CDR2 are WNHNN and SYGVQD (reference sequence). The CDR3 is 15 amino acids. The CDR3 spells CASSESLLAGETQYF. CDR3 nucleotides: TGCGCCAGCAGTGAGTCGTTACTAGCGGGGGAGACCCAGTACTTC.

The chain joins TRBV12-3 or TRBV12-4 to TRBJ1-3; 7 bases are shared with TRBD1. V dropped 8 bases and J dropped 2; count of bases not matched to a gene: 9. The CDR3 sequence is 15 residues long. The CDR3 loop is CASATGTATGNTIYF. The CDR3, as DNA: TGTGCCAGCGCGACCGGGACAGCGACTGGAAACACCATATATTTT.

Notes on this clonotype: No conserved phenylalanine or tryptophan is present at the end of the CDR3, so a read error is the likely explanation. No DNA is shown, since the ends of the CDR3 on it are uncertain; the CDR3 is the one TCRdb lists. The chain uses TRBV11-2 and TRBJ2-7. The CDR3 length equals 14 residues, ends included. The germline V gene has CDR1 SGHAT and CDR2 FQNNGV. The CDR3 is CQQPICGNIIRAVL.

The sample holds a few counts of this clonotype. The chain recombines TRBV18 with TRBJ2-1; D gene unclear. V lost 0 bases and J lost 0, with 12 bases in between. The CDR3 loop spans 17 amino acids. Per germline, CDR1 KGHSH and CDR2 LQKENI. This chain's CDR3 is CASSPPGHRLSYNEQFF. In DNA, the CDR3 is TGTGCCAGCTCACCACCGGGTCACCGCCTCTCCTACAATGAGCAGTTCTTC. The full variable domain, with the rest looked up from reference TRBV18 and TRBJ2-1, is NAGVMQNPRHLVRRRGQEARLRCSPMKGHSHVYWYRQLPEEGLKFMVYLQKENIIDESGMPKERFSAEFPKEGPSILRIQQVVRGDSAAYFCASSPPGHRLSYNEQFFGPGTRLTVL.

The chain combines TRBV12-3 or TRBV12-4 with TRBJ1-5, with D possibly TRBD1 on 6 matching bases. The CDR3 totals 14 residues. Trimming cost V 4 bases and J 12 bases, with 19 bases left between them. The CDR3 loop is CASSSGDSNRHQHF. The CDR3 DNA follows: TGTGCCAGCAGTTCAGGGGATAGCAATCGGCACCAGCATTTT.

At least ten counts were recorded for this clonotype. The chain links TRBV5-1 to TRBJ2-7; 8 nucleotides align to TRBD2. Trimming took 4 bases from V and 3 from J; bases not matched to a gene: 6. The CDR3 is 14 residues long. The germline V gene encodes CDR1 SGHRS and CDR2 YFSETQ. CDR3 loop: CASSTSGTSYEQYF. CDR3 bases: TGCGCCAGCAGCACCTCCGGGACTAGCTACGAGCAGTACTTC.